The 8 T cell receptor beta chains reported below all come from one sample, sequenced in a study. TCRdb redid the calling of the RT-PCR reads with MiXCR, one entry per CDR3 protein. Of more than 550,000 distinct CDR3 sequences listed, 14% are singletons. Sequencing input: memory CD4+ T cells from blood. The source is a female donor in good health, serving as a healthy control.

The V gene is TRBV12-3 or TRBV12-4, the J gene TRBJ2-3; D is undetermined. Between the trimmed V and J ends, which lost 3 bases and 4 bases, there was a span of 5 bases. The CDR3 is made up of 12 amino acids. CDR3 protein: CASSFRPDTQYF. The CDR3 DNA reads TGTGCCAGCAGTTTTCGACCAGATACGCAGTATTTT.

This clonotype came up many times. This rearrangement joins TRBV12-3 or TRBV12-4 to TRBJ1-3, with no clear D. This CDR3 spans 12 amino acids. Trimming pared 4 bases from V and 4 bases from J, leaving 5 bases between. The CDR3 nucleotides are TGTGCCAGCAGTTGGGCGGGAAACACCATATATTTT. Its protein product is CASSWAGNTIYF.

V is TRBV29-1 and J is TRBJ2-4; 10 bases map to TRBD2. The CDR3 consists of 17 residues. Germline-derived CDR1 and CDR2 are SQVTM and ANQGSEA. V lost 6 bases and J lost 0; bases outside the gene matches: 11. The CDR3 protein is CSVVAGGNRLAKNIQYF. The CDR3 DNA is TGCAGCGTCGTAGCGGGAGGAAACCGACTAGCCAAAAACATTCAGTACTTC.

V is TRBV24-1 and J is TRBJ1-2; 7 nucleotides agree with TRBD1. This CDR3 has 13 amino acids. Germline trimming cut 6 bases from V and 10 bases from J; bases unmatched to any gene: 10. Germline values: CDR1 KGHDR, CDR2 SFDVKD. The CDR3 region has the DNA TGTGCCACCAGTCCCCGGCAGGGGGAAGACTACACCTTC. Its translation is CATSPRQGEDYTF.

This chain uses TRBV20-1 with TRBJ2-4; maybe TRBD1 (5 bases). The V and J ends lost 3 bases and 0 bases respectively, with 9 bases between them. The CDR3 consists of 14 residues. Germline lookup yields CDR1 DFQATT and CDR2 SNEGSKA (reference sequence). CDR3 nucleotides: TGCAGTGCTAGGGGGCCCACAGCCAAAAACATTCAGTACTTC. It codes for CSARGPTAKNIQYF.

The rearrangement links TRBV18 to TRBJ1-2; D gene unclear. Germline V gives CDR1 KGHSH, CDR2 LQKENI. This CDR3 spans 12 amino acids. V was clipped by 0 bases and J by 4 bases, with 3 bases between them. The CDR3 nucleotides are TGTGCCAGCTCACCACCGACCTATGGCTACACCTTC. It encodes CASSPPTYGYTF.

The DNA for the CDR3 is TGTGCCAGCAGTCCGCCGGGGACTATGGCAGATACGCAGTATTTT. Translating it yields CASSPPGTMADTQYF. The chain employs TRBV28 and TRBJ2-3; TRBD2 aligns across 7 bases. Germline CDR1 and CDR2: MDHEN and SYDVKM. Germline trimming cut 5 bases from V and 4 bases from J; bases unmatched to any gene: 9. The CDR3 has 15 amino acids.

This clonotype was observed a handful of times. This sequence joins TRBV20-1 and TRBJ1-2, with D tentatively TRBD1 (6 bases). The CDR3 contains 13 residues. The germline CDR1 and CDR2 sequences are DFQATT and SNEGSKA (reference sequence). The V and J ends lost 3 bases and 8 bases respectively, with 16 bases between them. This CDR3 is CSASPTGAGGYTF. In DNA form, the CDR3 reads TGCAGTGCTAGCCCCACGGGGGCGGGGGGCTACACCTTC.